Sequencing of this TCR beta chain was carried out in a study of control samples from healthy donors and cancer patients. Generated by immunoSEQ multiplex PCR, the TCRdb table keeps only in-frame clones and is missing some. This table holds about 170,000 clones, around 93% found once. The V gene's germline CDR1 is SGHRS and CDR2 YFSETQ. With V trimmed by 2 bases and J by 4 bases, 8 bases remained unmatched. The CDR3 totals 15 residues. The sequence was obtained from a woman aged 55 to 70 in good health. Sequencing was performed on blood. The chain employs TRBV5-1 and TRBJ1-2; 7 bases map to TRBD1. CDR3 nucleotides: TGCGCCAGCAGCTTAACAGGGGTGTGGGGCTATGGCTACACCTTC. Amino acid sequence: CASSLTGVWGYGYTF.